This T cell receptor beta chain was observed in a study of monozygotic twins with inflammatory bowel disease (dated by TCRdb to between 2018 and 2020). Some background on the complete study: A total of 28 monozygotic twin pairs were included in the full study, comprising nine German pairs (four IBD-concordant, five IBD-discordant) and 19 IBD-discordant Danish pairs. The search for disease-associated traits relied mainly on comparing IBD patients with their genetically identical healthy co-twins within discordant pairs. Each individual had, on average, about 151 000 unique TCRalpha sequences and 181 000 unique TCRbeta sequences available for analysis.

Comment on this clonotype: The specificity of this receptor is unknown.

The CDR3 goes from the cysteine to the phenylalanine over 17 residues. No coding sequence is recorded. As encoded in the germline V gene (reference sequence), CDR1 is PRHDT while CDR2 is FYEKMQ. The library was generated by 5' RACE. The input for every TCR library was around 3.5 ug of total RNA. For each sample, cDNA synthesis with SMARTScribe reverse transcriptase was split into eight separate reactions. During cDNA synthesis, unique molecular identifiers containing a 6-nucleotide sample barcode were introduced by template switching. TCRalpha and TCRbeta cDNA was amplified in two nested PCRs of about 17 and 10 cycles, and bead purification was carried out after each PCR. Before amplification, the cDNA was treated with uracil DNA-glycosylase and purified using the QIAquick PCR purification kit. In the second PCR, Illumina TruSeq-compatible adapters and sample-specific barcodes were added. Library quality and concentration were checked on TapeStation and Qubit, and libraries were pooled at around 4.7 ng each. The pooled libraries were sequenced with 2 x 100 bp reads and custom sequencing primers on an Illumina HiSeq2500 single-index Rapid Run. The original pipeline was this. MiGEC version 1.2.6 was used for UMI-based consensus assembly to correct PCR and sequencing errors. MiXCR version 2.1.1 was used to carry out V(D)J alignment, clonotype assembly and CDR3 extraction. Normalisation of gene usage, clonotype sharing and MAIT/NKT TCR abundance was achieved by analysing the top 1000, 10 000 and 20 000 clonotypes per sample. After downsampling to 27 000 UMIs, diversity was calculated as the inverse Simpson index using the vegan R package. Paired Mann-Whitney U tests on discordant twin pairs were used, with Benjamini-Hochberg multiple-testing correction. TCRdb reprocessed the reads, reporting each CDR3 protein sequence once and no DNA. TCRdb's processing, not the study's, gives the V and J calls here. The sample's own table lists tens of thousands of distinct CDR3 sequences. The ten largest make up about 8% of the sample.

From each donor, an approximately 2.5 ml peripheral blood sample was collected into PAXgene tubes and kept at -80 degrees C. Without any T cell sorting, total RNA was extracted from whole blood using the PAXgene blood miRNA kit on an automated QIAcube. Peripheral blood from monozygotic twin pairs who were concordant or discordant for inflammatory bowel disease underwent deep TCRalpha and TCRbeta repertoire profiling using unique molecular barcoding. Smoking habits were recorded for all twin pairs, and individuals were classified as current, former or never smokers. Broader findings and caveats from the paper: No difference in repertoire similarity was observed between concordant and discordant twins, possibly owing to limited statistical power. TCRbeta repertoire diversity, by inverse Simpson index, was decreased in IBD patients compared with their healthy co-twins. Compared with healthy twins, IBD patients shared fewer clonotypes with other individuals, and the difference was most pronounced in patients with signs of disease activity. Because patients received different immunosuppressive treatments, the repertoires may have picked up extra background noise and variability between individuals. The results gave no support for a single strong signal or clonotype linked to IBD. Different T cell subtypes could not be distinguished in the analysis.

This receptor was taken from a human donor with ulcerative colitis or Crohn's disease, or a healthy co-twin of an affected twin (not recorded which). This sequence uses TRBV13 and TRBJ2-3; the D call of TRBD1 rests on TCRdb alone, since no DNA is present to check it. Material for sequencing was blood. The CDR3 protein is CASSAPGQGYLTDTQYF.